The 24 T cell receptor beta chains reported below all come from one sample, sequenced in a study of neurological immune-mediated disorders. TCRdb processed the 5' RACE reads anew with MiXCR; each CDR3 protein has one entry. The sample has 35,000 or so distinct CDR3 sequences; over 9% are singletons. The sequenced material came from PBMCs. These receptors were collected from a woman aged 25-40 years with HTLV-1-associated myelopathy (HAM/TSP).

This clonotype has at least ten counts. The V and J genes are TRBV5-1 and TRBJ2-2, with a possible D match to TRBD2 (6 bases). CDR1 and CDR2 from the germline V gene are SGHRS and YFSETQ. The CDR3 contains 15 residues. V was pared by 4 bases and J by 5 bases, with 15 bases between. CDR3 sequence reads: CASSAPGGRTGELFF. The CDR3, as DNA: TGCGCCAGCAGCGCCCCCGGGGGTAGGACCGGGGAGCTGTTTTTT.

Many counts were recorded for this clonotype. The chain recombines TRBV9 with TRBJ2-7, with 9 bases fitting TRBD2. Unmatched junction bases numbered 11, after V lost 4 bases and J lost 6 bases. Germline V gives CDR1 SGDLS, CDR2 YYNGEE. There are 15 residues in the CDR3. CDR3 residues: CASSPAAGGPFEQYF. DNA for the CDR3: TGTGCCAGCAGCCCTGCCGCGGGGGGGCCCTTCGAGCAGTACTTC.

This clonotype was observed many times. The chain links TRBV19 to TRBJ1-5; D gene unclear. V gave up 2 bases and J gave up 2 bases, with 13 bases separating them. The CDR3 sequence is 16 residues long. Germline V gene sequence: CDR1 LNHDA, CDR2 SQIVND (reference sequence). In DNA form, the CDR3 reads TGTGCCAGTAGTATACGAAGATCTGGGGGCAATCAGCCCCAGCATTTT. This sequence encodes CASSIRRSGGNQPQHF.

This clonotype has a count of ten or more. The genes are TRBV5-5 and TRBJ2-1; D remains ambiguous. Germline assignment: CDR1 SGHKS and CDR2 YYEKEE (reference sequence). The ends were cut back, 0 bases at V and 8 bases at J, with 12 bases in the middle. The CDR3 is 14 residues long. In DNA form, the CDR3 reads TGTGCCAGCAGCTTGGGCCAAGGAGAATATGAGCAGTTCTTC. It translates to CASSLGQGEYEQFF.

This clonotype was seen ten or more times. The J gene is TRBJ1-6, the V gene TRBV7-9; 7 bases match TRBD1. In germline, CDR1 is SEHNR, CDR2 FQNEAQ (reference sequence). The CDR3 loop spans 15 amino acids. With V trimmed by 4 bases and J by 10 bases, 10 bases remained unmatched. This CDR3 is CASSSPAGGVSPLHF. The CDR3 bases are TGTGCCAGCAGCTCCCCGGCAGGGGGGGTATCACCCCTCCACTTT.

This clonotype has ten or more counts. The CDR3 loop reads CASSSLAGKVYEQYF. In nucleotides, the CDR3 is TGCGCCAGCAGCTCCCTAGCGGGGAAGGTCTACGAGCAGTACTTC. The J gene is TRBJ2-7, the V gene TRBV5-1; 9 bases fit TRBD2. CDR3 length: 15 amino acids. Germline V gene lookup returns CDR1 SGHRS and CDR2 YFSETQ. With 3 bases clipped from V and 3 bases from J, the junction kept 7 bases outside the gene matches.

Many counts were recorded for this clonotype. This chain links TRBV5-1 with TRBJ1-3; D not resolved. The germline V gene has CDR1 SGHRS and CDR2 YFSETQ. The ends were cut back, 0 bases at V and 0 bases at J, with 7 bases in the middle. The CDR3 is made up of 15 amino acids. CDR3 amino acids: CASSLEQTSGNTIYF. The CDR3 coding sequence is TGCGCCAGCAGCTTGGAACAGACCTCTGGAAACACCATATATTTT.

This clonotype showed up many times. The chain links TRBV6-6 to TRBJ2-1; the D gene is possibly TRBD2 (6 bases). The V end lost 5 bases, the J end lost 7 bases, and 18 bases lay between the germline ends. Germline assignment: CDR1 MNHNY and CDR2 SVGAGI (reference sequence). The CDR3 consists of 15 residues. This CDR3 reads CASSPSAGLWNEQFF. The CDR3 DNA is TGTGCCAGCAGTCCCAGTGCGGGACTCTGGAATGAGCAGTTCTTC.

The table lists this clonotype with many counts. The DNA of the CDR3 is TGTGCCAGCAATGACGGGGGGGCCCGCTCCTACAATGAGCAGTTCTTC. Protein product: CASNDGGARSYNEQFF. The chain uses TRBV3-1 and TRBJ2-1, with 8 nucleotides matching TRBD2. CDR3 length equals 16 residues. V lost 7 bases to trimming and J lost 0 bases; unmatched junction nucleotides: 8. Per germline, CDR1 LGHDT and CDR2 YNNKEL (reference sequence).

The sample holds many counts of this clonotype. The CDR3 sequence is CASSQGHGPHNEQFF. CDR3 nucleotides: TGTGCCAGCAGCCAAGGTCACGGGCCCCACAATGAGCAGTTCTTC. The chain combines TRBV3-1 with TRBJ2-1, with unresolved D. CDR1 and CDR2 from the germline V gene are LGHDT and YNNKEL (reference sequence). The CDR3 totals 15 residues. V was cut by 1 base and J by 5 bases, with 12 bases left in between.

This chain joins TRBV20-1 and TRBJ2-1; D tentatively fits TRBD1 or TRBD2 (6 bases each). The CDR3 sequence is 18 residues long. Trimming removed 6 bases from V and 4 bases from J, with 28 bases in between. From germline, CDR1 is DFQATT and CDR2 SNEGSKA (reference sequence). The CDR3 region has the DNA TGCAGTGCCAAGATCATAGTGGGGGGCCCCAATGATTACAATGAGCAGTTCTTC. It encodes CSAKIIVGGPNDYNEQFF.

The chain is built from TRBV10-2 and TRBJ2-1, with 7 positions matching TRBD1. The CDR3 extends over 14 amino acids. Germline V gives CDR1 WSHSY, CDR2 SAAADI. V shed 2 bases, J shed 9 bases, and the junction held 7 bases outside the gene matches. This chain's CDR3 is CASSEDRVKLEQFF. CDR3 in DNA: TGCGCCAGCAGTGAGGACAGGGTTAAGCTTGAGCAGTTCTTC.

In this sample, this clonotype turned up many times. The rearrangement links TRBV7-3 to TRBJ2-6; D gene uncertain. With 4 bases removed from V and 4 bases from J, the gap between germline ends came to 20 bases. Germline CDR1 reads SGHTA; CDR2 reads FQGTGA. The CDR3 runs 18 residues. In DNA form, the CDR3 reads TGTGCCAGCAGCTCCCTCGGGTCCCCTCACTCGGGGGCCAACGTCCTGACTTTC. Residues: CASSSLGSPHSGANVLTF. Variable domain in full (rest from reference TRBV7-3 and TRBJ2-6): GAGVSQTPSNKVTEKGKYVELRCDPISGHTALYWYRQSLGQGPEFLIYFQGTGAADDSGLPNDRFFAVRPEGSVSTLKIQRTERGDSAVYLCASSSLGSPHSGANVLTFGAGSRLTVL.

This clonotype showed up many times. The chain couples TRBV27 to TRBJ1-1; TRBD1 aligns across 8 bases. The germline CDR1 and CDR2 sequences are MNHEY and SMNVEV (reference sequence). The CDR3 loop spans 15 amino acids. V shed 6 bases, J shed 1 base, and the junction held 7 bases outside the gene matches. CDR3 bases: TGTGCCAGCAGGCACTGGGACAGGAAGAACACTGAAGCTTTCTTT. Its translation is CASRHWDRKNTEAFF.

This clonotype was seen ten or more times. CDR3 sequence: CSASLDSTDTQYF. The CDR3 DNA follows: TGCAGTGCTAGTCTGGATAGCACAGATACGCAGTATTTT. The chain carries TRBV20-1 and TRBJ2-3; D call uncertain. Per the germline V gene, CDR1 is DFQATT and CDR2 is SNEGSKA (reference sequence). The CDR3 has 13 residues. With 3 bases removed from V and 0 bases from J, the gap between germline ends came to 7 bases.

This chain's CDR3 is CASSDASGGNNEQFF. CDR3 nucleotides: TGTGCCAGCAGTGACGCTAGCGGGGGAAACAATGAGCAGTTCTTC. J is TRBJ2-1 and V is TRBV6-4, with 10 bases identical to TRBD2. Germline loops: CDR1 MRHNA, CDR2 SNTAGT. The length of the CDR3 is 15 residues. J gave up 5 bases and V 2 bases, and 3 bases lay outside the gene matches.

This clonotype came up many times. CDR3 amino acids: CSARRSSQGYTF. The CDR3 DNA is TGCAGTGCTAGAAGGAGCAGTCAAGGCTACACCTTC. The V and J genes are TRBV20-1 and TRBJ1-2; D unclear. Looked up from germline, CDR1 is DFQATT and CDR2 is SNEGSKA (reference sequence). This CDR3 is built from 12 residues. Trimming cost V 2 bases and J 8 bases, with 12 bases left between them.

This clonotype has a count of ten or more. The chain is built from TRBV5-1 and TRBJ2-1, with 12 bases that match TRBD1. This CDR3 has 14 residues. The trim removed 6 bases at V and 8 bases at J, leaving 6 bases unmatched. In germline, CDR1 is SGHRS, CDR2 YFSETQ. For the CDR3, the DNA is TGCGCCAGCACCGGGACAGGGGGCGCGGATGAGCAGTTCTTC. Residues: CASTGTGGADEQFF.

This clonotype was counted many times. This sequence joins TRBV6-5 and TRBJ1-2; the D gene is possibly TRBD1 (6 bases). Trimming left V 0 bases short and J 8 bases short, with 13 bases between. This CDR3 is 14 amino acids long. CDR1 and CDR2 from the germline V gene are MNHEY and SVGAGI. CDR3 in DNA: TGTGCCAGCAGTTACTCGTACTCAGGGACAGGCTACACCTTC. This encodes CASSYSYSGTGYTF.

The chain combines TRBV12-3 or TRBV12-4 with TRBJ2-5; 7 bases agree with TRBD2. J was trimmed by 14 bases and V by 5 bases; bases with no gene match: 17. The CDR3 consists of 14 residues. The CDR3 sequence is CASSPGPGRETHYF. Written as DNA, the CDR3 is TGTGCCAGCAGTCCAGGGCCGGGGAGGGAGACTCATTACTTC.

This clonotype was detected ten times or more. The V call is TRBV18, the J call TRBJ1-1; the D gene is possibly TRBD1 (6 bases). V was shortened by 1 base and J by 5 bases, with 11 bases between the two germline ends. Germline V gene sequence: CDR1 KGHSH, CDR2 LQKENI. This CDR3 has 14 residues. CDR3: CASSPQGVGTEAFF. The CDR3 bases are TGTGCCAGCTCACCACAGGGGGTAGGGACTGAAGCTTTCTTT.

This clonotype has at least ten counts. The chain is built from TRBV20-1 and TRBJ1-3; TRBD1 aligns across 7 bases. Per germline, CDR1 DFQATT and CDR2 SNEGSKA (reference sequence). The length of the CDR3 is 17 residues. Trimming removed 3 bases from V and 3 bases from J; junction bases left unmatched: 14. CDR3 loop: CSARDSSGQGDGNTIYF. Here the CDR3 DNA reads TGCAGTGCTAGGGATTCAAGTGGGCAGGGGGATGGAAACACCATATATTTT.

This clonotype was detected many times. CDR3 residues: CASSSTGVTEAFF. The CDR3 coding sequence is TGTGCCAGCAGCAGCACAGGGGTGACTGAAGCTTTCTTT. The genes are TRBV5-6 and TRBJ1-1; 7 nucleotides line up with TRBD1. Losses at the gene ends were 4 bases for V and 5 bases for J; bases not matched to a gene: 5. The CDR3 sequence is 13 residues long. Germline V gives CDR1 SGHDT, CDR2 YYEEEE.

This clonotype was recorded at least ten times. The chain employs TRBV20-1 and TRBJ2-1; 10 bases map to TRBD2. Germline V lookup: CDR1 DFQATT, CDR2 SNEGSKA (reference sequence). This CDR3 contains 12 residues. V dropped 6 bases and J dropped 7; count of bases not matched to a gene: 3. The CDR3 DNA follows: TGCAGTGCGCCGACTAGCGGGAATGAGCAGTTCTTC. Translating gives CSAPTSGNEQFF.